These 19 T cell receptor beta chains were all obtained from the same sample, sequenced in a study of T-cell reconstitution after alpha-beta-depleted transplantation in children. Preparing the TCRbeta library involved the use of unique molecular identifiers. TCRdb analysed the PCR reads with MiXCR anew, one entry per CDR3 protein. The sample has 610,000 or so distinct CDR3 sequences, about a quarter seen once; the top ten hold under 45%. This specimen was PBMCs, taken before TCRalphabeta/CD19-depleted stem cell transplant. The receptors were gathered from a boy less than two years old with Wiskott-Aldrich syndrome, due to receive a stem cell transplant.

The chain combines TRBV2 with TRBJ2-1; 11 positions match TRBD2. The V segment lost 3 bases and the J segment 8 bases; nucleotides outside the gene matches: 6. Germline CDR1 reads SNHLY; CDR2 reads FYNNEI. The CDR3 is 15 residues long. The CDR3 here is CASSEESSGRHEQFF. Written as DNA, the CDR3 is TGTGCCAGCAGTGAGGAGTCTAGCGGGAGGCATGAGCAGTTCTTC.

The chain carries TRBV18 and TRBJ2-1; unclear D gene. This CDR3 is built from 14 residues. The V end was cut by 0 bases, the J end by 5 bases, with 8 bases between. Germline V gene sequence: CDR1 KGHSH, CDR2 LQKENI. The CDR3: CASSPPIKHNEQFF. The CDR3 nucleotides read TGTGCCAGCTCACCACCGATCAAACACAATGAGCAGTTCTTC.

The chain employs TRBV27 and TRBJ2-2; D is possibly TRBD1 or TRBD2 (5 bases each). There are 14 residues in the CDR3. Trimming removed 5 bases at V and 5 bases at J, with 12 bases between. Germline lookup yields CDR1 MNHEY and CDR2 SMNVEV (reference sequence). CDR3 DNA sequence: TGTGCCAGCAGTAAAGGGACGGGGACCGGGGAGCTGTTTTTT. This gives the protein CASSKGTGTGELFF.

The J gene is TRBJ2-1, the V gene TRBV10-3; D gene ambiguous. This CDR3 has 15 amino acids. Germline CDR1 ENHRY, CDR2 SYGVKD. V was pared by 2 bases and J by 3 bases, with 11 bases between. This chain's CDR3 is CAISEHKPDYNEQFF. CDR3 DNA sequence: TGTGCCATCAGTGAGCATAAACCCGACTACAATGAGCAGTTCTTC.

This chain connects TRBV20-1 to TRBJ2-5; D remains unclear. V lost 8 bases and J lost 2, with 9 bases in between. CDR3 length: 11 amino acids. Germline CDR1 DFQATT, CDR2 SNEGSKA (reference sequence). The CDR3 loop reads CSLNPQETQYF. The CDR3 coding sequence is TGCAGTCTTAATCCGCAAGAGACCCAGTACTTC.

The J gene is TRBJ1-5, the V gene TRBV20-1; 7 nucleotides line up with TRBD1. The CDR3 covers 15 residues. The V gene end was trimmed by 3 bases and the J gene end by 7 bases; junction bases not matched to a gene: 12. Germline values: CDR1 DFQATT, CDR2 SNEGSKA (reference sequence). CDR3 sequence reads: CSAREPGQMSQPQHF. The CDR3 DNA reads as TGCAGTGCTAGGGAACCGGGACAGATGTCGCAGCCCCAGCATTTT.

V and J are TRBV20-1 and TRBJ2-5; no clear D. In germline, CDR1 is DFQATT, CDR2 SNEGSKA (reference sequence). CDR3 length: 13 amino acids. V shed 1 base and J shed 5 bases, with 11 bases lying between them. The CDR3 here is CSARGVAGETQYF. CDR3 sequence (DNA): TGCAGTGCTAGAGGGGTAGCCGGGGAGACCCAGTACTTC.

The rearrangement joins TRBV20-1 to TRBJ2-3; 9 bases are shared with TRBD1. The CDR3 length is 15 residues. The V gene end was trimmed by 0 bases and the J gene end by 4 bases; junction bases not matched to a gene: 5. CDR1 and CDR2 (germline): DFQATT, SNEGSKA (reference sequence). CDR3 amino acids: CSARDGTGIADTQYF. CDR3 coding DNA: TGCAGTGCTAGAGATGGGACAGGGATCGCAGATACGCAGTATTTT.

The CDR3 DNA sequence: TGTGCCAGCAGGACCCGCGGGGGGTCATACGAGCAGTACTTC. It encodes CASRTRGGSYEQYF. The rearrangement uses TRBV5-6 and TRBJ2-7, with 8 positions matching TRBD2. This CDR3 contains 14 residues. V gave up 5 bases and J gave up 4 bases; unmatched junction bases: 8. Germline CDR1 reads SGHDT; CDR2 reads YYEEEE.

The rearrangement joins TRBV6-2 or TRBV6-3 to TRBJ2-3; D might be TRBD2 (6 bases). This CDR3 has 16 residues. CDR1 is MNHEY and CDR2 is SVGEGT in the germline V gene. Trimming pared 0 bases from V and 5 bases from J, leaving 15 bases between. CDR3 in DNA: TGTGCCAGCAGTTACTCGCACGGGGGAAGGCAAGATACGCAGTATTTT. Its protein is CASSYSHGGRQDTQYF.

This chain joins TRBV12-3 or TRBV12-4 and TRBJ2-1; 12 bases map to TRBD2. This CDR3 comprises 14 residues. Germline trimming cut 5 bases from V and 4 bases from J; bases unmatched to any gene: 0. The CDR3 loop reads CASSTSGRYNEQFF. CDR3 nucleotide sequence: TGTGCCAGCAGTACTAGCGGGAGGTACAATGAGCAGTTCTTC.

The chain is built from TRBV20-1 and TRBJ2-1, with a tentative D call TRBD1 (5 bases). The V and J ends lost 5 bases and 8 bases respectively, with 10 bases between them. The V gene's germline CDR1 is DFQATT and CDR2 SNEGSKA (reference sequence). The CDR3 contains 11 residues. The CDR3 DNA reads TGCAGTGCTTTAGGACACGATGAGCAGTTCTTC. Translation gives CSALGHDEQFF.

The V and J genes are TRBV5-1 and TRBJ2-5; the match to TRBD1 covers 10 bases. This CDR3 has 15 amino acids. Trimming took 1 base from V and 3 from J; bases not matched to a gene: 3. Per germline, CDR1 SGHRS and CDR2 YFSETQ. The CDR3, as DNA: TGCGCCAGCAGCTTGCCTGGGACAGGGGAAGAGACCCAGTACTTC. Encoded protein: CASSLPGTGEETQYF.

This rearrangement joins TRBV20-1 to TRBJ2-2; 7 bases are shared with TRBD2. Germline V gene data show CDR1 as DFQATT and CDR2 as SNEGSKA (reference sequence). Germline trimming cut 0 bases from V and 4 bases from J; bases unmatched to any gene: 8. The CDR3 loop spans 16 amino acids. In DNA form, the CDR3 reads TGCAGTGCTAGAGATTCTCGGGGGGTTGCCACCGGGGAGCTGTTTTTT. Residues: CSARDSRGVATGELFF.

The chain employs TRBV9 and TRBJ2-5; 7 bases line up with TRBD2. Germline lookup yields CDR1 SGDLS and CDR2 YYNGEE. The CDR3 contains 13 residues. The V and J ends lost 3 bases and 4 bases, in that order; junction bases with no gene match: 3. This chain's CDR3 is CASSASGAETQYF. For the CDR3, the DNA is TGTGCCAGCAGCGCTAGCGGAGCAGAGACCCAGTACTTC.

The J gene is TRBJ2-7, the V gene TRBV20-1; D tentatively fits TRBD1 or TRBD2 (5 bases each). The ends were cut back, 5 bases at V and 6 bases at J, with 11 bases in the middle. Germline V lookup: CDR1 DFQATT, CDR2 SNEGSKA (reference sequence). The CDR3 loop spans 11 amino acids. The CDR3 spells CSAQPGLEQYF. As DNA, the CDR3 is TGCAGTGCTCAGCCGGGGCTCGAGCAGTACTTC.

The chain uses TRBV5-1 and TRBJ1-4; 11 bases agree with TRBD1. CDR1 and CDR2 (germline): SGHRS, YFSETQ. Losses at the gene ends were 0 bases for V and 7 bases for J; bases not matched to a gene: 8. This CDR3 spans 17 amino acids. As DNA, the CDR3 is TGCGCCAGCAGCTTGGTTCGGACAGGGGGCGTCGGTGAAAAACTGTTTTTT. It codes for CASSLVRTGGVGEKLFF. Combining the CDR3 with reference TRBV5-1 and TRBJ1-4 gives the whole variable domain KAGVTQTPRYLIKTRGQQVTLSCSPISGHRSVSWYQQTPGQGLQFLFEYFSETQRNKGNFPGRFSGRQFSNSRSEMNVSTLELGDSALYLCASSLVRTGGVGEKLFFGSGTQLSVL.

The genes are TRBV10-3 and TRBJ1-5, with D possibly matching TRBD1 (5 bases). CDR3 length: 13 amino acids. The germline V and J ends were trimmed by 5 bases and 5 bases, with 10 bases remaining between them. Germline CDR1 reads ENHRY; CDR2 reads SYGVKD. This CDR3 is CAISRQIDQPQHF. The CDR3 region has the DNA TGTGCCATCAGTAGACAGATAGATCAGCCCCAGCATTTT.

V usage is TRBV15 and J usage is TRBJ2-3; either TRBD1 or TRBD2 may fit D (5 bases each). The germline CDR1 and CDR2 sequences are LNHNV and YYDKDF (reference sequence). This CDR3 has 15 amino acids. Trimming took 7 bases from V and 3 from J, leaving 17 bases between them. The CDR3 sequence is CATTKKPGPTDTQYF. Written as DNA, the CDR3 is TGTGCCACCACCAAAAAACCGGGGCCGACAGATACGCAGTATTTT.